This TCR beta chain is drawn from a study of T cell responses to AZD1222 COVID-19 vaccine (dated by TCRdb to the early 2020s). A note on the overall study: Because spike-specific TCR depth and breadth did not differ between the two schedules, AZD1222 recipients who got a second dose at roughly 4 weeks were pooled with those who got a second dose at roughly 12 weeks. TCR sequencing covered fewer than 250 trial participants: 207 given two doses of AZD1222 and approximately 26 given two doses of MenACWY control vaccine. Trial participants were enrolled by age into 18-55, 56-69 and 70-plus year subgroups, with roughly 160, 29 and 62 TCR-sequenced participants respectively. Results the study describes overall, beyond this receptor: Vaccine-associated CD4 TCRs spanned the whole spike protein, with dominant responses in regions 160-218 and 743-854. Reportedly, almost half of the unique spike-specific TCRs recognized epitopes lying outside the regions that are mutated in the B.1.351 and B.1.1.7 variants. Participants were mostly white British, with more females than males. The authors suggested clonal diversity may have been underestimated. After two AZD1222 doses, both the breadth and the depth of spike-specific TCRs were significantly higher than at day 0 and than in MenACWY recipients. Because no day 14 peak-response samples were available, repertoires were characterized only after the peak T cell response. The 56-69-year group was small, and its depth increase did not reach significance, likely because of low power. Conclusions about previously exposed vaccinees were limited because only six AZD1222 recipients were SARS-CoV-2 seropositive at baseline.

Note on this clone: Its antigen remains undetermined. Nothing much larger sits one base from this clone, and base qualities are not available.

The CDR3 regions of human TCRbeta chains were subjected to immunosequencing. Per the source publication's procedure: Repertoire TCRs were matched against a reference library of SARS-CoV-2-specific TCRs generated with the MIRA antigen-specificity platform. Breadth meant the fraction of unique TCRs that were SARS-CoV-2-associated, whereas depth meant the fraction of total T cells that were SARS-CoV-2-associated. Using the MIRA data, every spike-specific TCR was mapped to the spike region that the TCR reacted to and assigned to either a CD4 or a CD8 class. Log10-transformed breadth and depth values were compared by one-way ANOVA with Sidak's multiple comparisons tests. TCRdb holds this immuneACCESS table with in-frame rearrangements only. Some clones are missing; in checked studies, unresolved V genes explain under half, and the rest has no known cause. That table supplies the V and J calls and clone size; D and trimming were determined from the DNA. The sample table contains approximately 90,000 clones; only one count was recorded for roughly 88% of them. Of the sample, 16% falls within the top ten clones.

The sample's time point, from its label and the paper: baseline before first vaccination. Samples from vaccinated people were obtained from the UK trials COV001 and COV002, which included a single-blind randomized controlled phase 2/3 trial of AZD1222 (ChAdOx1 nCoV-19) in healthy adults. Trial participant PBMC samples were collected at day 0 and day 28 after the second dose for TCRbeta chain sequencing. Relative to germline, V is 1 base shorter and J is 12 bases shorter, with 19 bases between their ends. The CDR3 sequence holds 15 residues, the cysteine and phenylalanine included. Only the CDR3 DNA stays, 45 bases, in frame from base 1. The germline V gene (reference sequence) yields LNHDA for CDR1 and SQIVND for CDR2.

This receptor chain uses TRBV19 and TRBJ2-1; a tentative D match to TRBD1 spans 5 bases. The sequences come from peripheral blood, collected on day 0 of AZD1222 vaccination. The receptor was isolated from an adult in good health. The CDR3 here reads CASSIGRTPGQGQFF. The DNA sequence reads TGTGCCAGTAGTATAGGTCGGACACCCGGCCAGGGGCAGTTCTTC.